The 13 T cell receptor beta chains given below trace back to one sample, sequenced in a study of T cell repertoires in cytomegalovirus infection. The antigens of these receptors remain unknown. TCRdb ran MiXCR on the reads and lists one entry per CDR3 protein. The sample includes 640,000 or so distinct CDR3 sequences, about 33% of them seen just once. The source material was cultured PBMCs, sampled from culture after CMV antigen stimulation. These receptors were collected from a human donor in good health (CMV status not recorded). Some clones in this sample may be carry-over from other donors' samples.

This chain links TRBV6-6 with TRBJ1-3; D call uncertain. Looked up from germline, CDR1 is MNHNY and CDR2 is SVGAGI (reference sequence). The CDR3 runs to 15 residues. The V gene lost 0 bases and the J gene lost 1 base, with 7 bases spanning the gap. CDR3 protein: CASSYSAGSGNTIYF. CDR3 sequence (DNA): TGTGCCAGCAGTTACTCGGCCGGGTCTGGAAACACCATATATTTT.

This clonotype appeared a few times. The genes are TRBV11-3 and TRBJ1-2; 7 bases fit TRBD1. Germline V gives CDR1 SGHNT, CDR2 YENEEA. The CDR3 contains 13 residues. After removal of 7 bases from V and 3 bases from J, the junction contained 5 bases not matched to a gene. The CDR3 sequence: CASNPDRDYGYTF. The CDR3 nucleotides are TGTGCCAGCAACCCAGACAGGGACTATGGCTACACCTTC.

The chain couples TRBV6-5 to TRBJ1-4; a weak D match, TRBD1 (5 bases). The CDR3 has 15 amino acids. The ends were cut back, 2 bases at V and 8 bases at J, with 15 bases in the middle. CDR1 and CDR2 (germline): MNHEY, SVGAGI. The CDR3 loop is CASSYGQGFREKLFF. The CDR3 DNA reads TGTGCCAGCAGTTACGGGCAGGGTTTTCGAGAAAAACTGTTTTTT.

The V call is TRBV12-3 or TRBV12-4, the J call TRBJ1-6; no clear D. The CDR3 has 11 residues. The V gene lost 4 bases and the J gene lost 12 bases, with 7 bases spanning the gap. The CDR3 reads CASSSIKPLHF. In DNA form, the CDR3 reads TGTGCCAGCAGTTCGATAAAACCCCTCCACTTT.

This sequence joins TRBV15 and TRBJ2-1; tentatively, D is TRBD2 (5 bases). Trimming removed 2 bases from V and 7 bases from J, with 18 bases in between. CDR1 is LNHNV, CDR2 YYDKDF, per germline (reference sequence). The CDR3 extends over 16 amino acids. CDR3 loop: CATSRPGVTNPNEQFF. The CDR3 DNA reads TGTGCCACCAGCAGACCCGGGGTGACCAACCCAAATGAGCAGTTCTTC.

The CDR3 sequence is CASSRSGSLSEQFF. DNA of the CDR3: TGTGCCAGCAGCCGTAGCGGGAGCTTGAGTGAGCAGTTCTTC. The chain employs TRBV7-6 and TRBJ2-1; 9 bases fit TRBD2. J lost 9 bases, V lost 5 bases, and 8 bases had no gene match. This CDR3 spans 14 amino acids. From germline, CDR1 is SGHVS and CDR2 FNYEAQ.

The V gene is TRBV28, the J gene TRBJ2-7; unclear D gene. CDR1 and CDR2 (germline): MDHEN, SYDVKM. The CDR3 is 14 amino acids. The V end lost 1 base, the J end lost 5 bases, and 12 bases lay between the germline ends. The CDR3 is CASSLYPHRDEQYF. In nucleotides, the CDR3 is TGTGCCAGCAGTTTATATCCCCACAGAGACGAGCAGTACTTC.

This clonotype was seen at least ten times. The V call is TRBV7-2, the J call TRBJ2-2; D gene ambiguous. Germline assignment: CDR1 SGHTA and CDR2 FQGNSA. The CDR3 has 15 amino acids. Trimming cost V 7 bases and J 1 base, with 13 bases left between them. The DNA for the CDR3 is TGTGCCAGCACCCGACCGGAGATGAACACCGGGGAGCTGTTTTTT. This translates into CASTRPEMNTGELFF.

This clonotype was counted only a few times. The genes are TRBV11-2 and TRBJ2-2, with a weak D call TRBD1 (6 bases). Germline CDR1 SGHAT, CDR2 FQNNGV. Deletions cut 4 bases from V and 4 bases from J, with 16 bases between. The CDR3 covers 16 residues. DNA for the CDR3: TGTGCCAGCAGCTCTGGGGCAGGGGTTGTCACCGGGGAGCTGTTTTTT. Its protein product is CASSSGAGVVTGELFF.

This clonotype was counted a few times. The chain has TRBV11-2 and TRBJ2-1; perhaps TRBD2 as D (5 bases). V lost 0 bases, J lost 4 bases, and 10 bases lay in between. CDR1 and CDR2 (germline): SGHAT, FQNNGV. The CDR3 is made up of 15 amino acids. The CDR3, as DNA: TGTGCCAGCAGCTTAGAGAGCGGAGGATACAATGAGCAGTTCTTC. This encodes CASSLESGGYNEQFF.

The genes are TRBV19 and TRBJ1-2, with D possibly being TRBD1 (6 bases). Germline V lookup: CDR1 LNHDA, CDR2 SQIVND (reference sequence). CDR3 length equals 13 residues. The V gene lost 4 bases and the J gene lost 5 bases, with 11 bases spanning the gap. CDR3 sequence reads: CASSTRQEYGYTF. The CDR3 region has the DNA TGTGCCAGTAGTACCCGACAGGAATATGGCTACACCTTC.

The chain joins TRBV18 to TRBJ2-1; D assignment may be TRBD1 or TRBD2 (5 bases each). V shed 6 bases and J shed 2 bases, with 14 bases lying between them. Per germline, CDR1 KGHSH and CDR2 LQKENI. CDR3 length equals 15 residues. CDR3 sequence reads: CASSELGTTYNEQFF. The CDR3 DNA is TGTGCCAGCTCGGAGCTCGGGACCACCTACAATGAGCAGTTCTTC.

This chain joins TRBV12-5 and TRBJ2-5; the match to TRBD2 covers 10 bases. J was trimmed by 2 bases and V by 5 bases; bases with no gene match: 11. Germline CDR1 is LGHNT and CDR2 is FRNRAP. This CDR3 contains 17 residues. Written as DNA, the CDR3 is TGTGCTAGTGGTATTGGGGGGACTAGCGCGCTACAAGAGACCCAGTACTTC. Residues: CASGIGGTSALQETQYF.